These 9 T cell receptor beta chains were all obtained from the same sample, sequenced in a study of T cell changes during pregnancy in multiple sclerosis. Assay: immunoSEQ multiplex PCR; the TCRdb copy retains only in-frame clones and omits some. The sample shows tens of thousands of clones, approximately 93% of them seen only once. The sequenced sample was peripheral blood, obtained in the second trimester of pregnancy. These receptors all stem from a female donor with multiple sclerosis, enrolled in a pregnancy study.

The J gene is TRBJ1-6, the V gene TRBV6-1; 8 bases match TRBD1. Germline V gene data show CDR1 as MNHNS and CDR2 as SASEGT. CDR3 length: 14 residues. With V trimmed by 6 bases and J by 8 bases, 6 bases remained unmatched. CDR3 in amino acids: CASRRTGIDSPLHF. DNA for the CDR3: TGTGCCAGCAGGAGGACAGGGATCGATTCACCCCTCCACTTT.

The chain uses TRBV10-3 and TRBJ2-7; no firm D call. CDR1 is ENHRY, CDR2 SYGVKD, per germline. This CDR3 is 12 amino acids long. The V end lost 4 bases, the J end lost 2 bases, and 6 bases lay between the germline ends. The CDR3, as DNA: TGTGCCATCAGTGGCCAGACCTACGAGCAGTACTTC. It yields the protein CAISGQTYEQYF.

V usage is TRBV11-2 and J usage is TRBJ2-5, with 8 nucleotides matching TRBD2. Germline loops: CDR1 SGHAT, CDR2 FQNNGV. Unmatched junction bases numbered 13, after V lost 4 bases and J lost 3 bases. CDR3 length: 17 amino acids. DNA for the CDR3: TGTGCCAGCAGCTCAACACCCGCCGGACTAGCAAAAGAGACCCAGTACTTC. Translation gives CASSSTPAGLAKETQYF. The variable domain in full, completed from reference TRBV11-2 and TRBJ2-5, reads EAGVAQSPRYKIIEKRQSVAFWCNPISGHATLYWYQQILGQGPKLLIQFQNNGVVDDSQLPKDRFSAERLKGVDSTLKIQPAKLEDSAVYLCASSSTPAGLAKETQYFGPGTRLLVL.

The chain recombines TRBV5-6 with TRBJ1-2; D is unclear. The length of the CDR3 is 12 residues. Germline V gene lookup returns CDR1 SGHDT and CDR2 YYEEEE. With 0 bases removed from V and 4 bases from J, the gap between germline ends came to 4 bases. The CDR3 DNA reads as TGTGCCAGCAGCTTGGCCAGCTATGGCTACACCTTC. It codes for CASSLASYGYTF.

The chain uses TRBV28 and TRBJ2-1; 10 nucleotides match TRBD2. With 3 bases clipped from V and 8 bases from J, the junction kept 7 bases outside the gene matches. CDR3 size: 15 residues. Germline CDR1 reads MDHEN; CDR2 reads SYDVKM. The DNA of the CDR3 is TGTGCCAGCAGTTTCCTAGCGGGAGCCACGGATGAGCAGTTCTTC. Amino acid sequence: CASSFLAGATDEQFF. Full variable domain (remainder filled in from reference TRBV28 and TRBJ2-1): DVKVTQSSRYLVKRTGEKVFLECVQDMDHENMFWYRQDPGLGLRLIYFSYDVKMKEKGDIPEGYSVSREKKERFSLILESASTNQTSMYLCASSFLAGATDEQFFGPGTRLTVL.

The genes are TRBV11-3 and TRBJ2-5, with D possibly being TRBD2 (6 bases). The ends were cut back, 4 bases at V and 2 bases at J, with 11 bases in the middle. Germline CDR1 SGHNT, CDR2 YENEEA. This CDR3 contains 14 residues. The CDR3 DNA is TGTGCCAGCAGCTCGGGGCGGGGACAAGAGACCCAGTACTTC. Residues: CASSSGRGQETQYF.

This chain links TRBV6-1 with TRBJ1-1; weak D call: TRBD1 (5 bases). V lost 2 bases to trimming and J lost 5 bases, with 18 bases between them. The CDR3 loop spans 16 amino acids. Germline loops: CDR1 MNHNS, CDR2 SASEGT. CDR3 sequence (DNA): TGTGCCAGCAGTGAATATTTGGGGGAGGGTAAGACTGAAGCTTTCTTT. It translates to CASSEYLGEGKTEAFF.

This clone came up a few times. The genes are TRBV29-1 and TRBJ1-2, with TRBD1 as a possible D gene (5 bases). Germline V CDR1 and CDR2: SQVTM, ANQGSEA. This CDR3 has 11 residues. The V end lost 7 bases, the J end lost 7 bases, and 13 bases lay between the germline ends. This CDR3 is CSAGGGVGYTF. For the CDR3, the DNA is TGCAGCGCTGGAGGAGGGGTTGGCTACACCTTC.

The V gene is TRBV2, the J gene TRBJ2-7, with D uncertain. This CDR3 region has 12 residues. Germline V gene lookup returns CDR1 SNHLY and CDR2 FYNNEI. Trimming removed 8 bases from V and 2 bases from J, with 10 bases in between. This CDR3 is CASGPRPYEQYF. Written as DNA, the CDR3 is TGTGCCAGCGGCCCTAGACCCTACGAGCAGTACTTC.